Below, one TCR beta chain is given with its context. V gave up 0 bases and J gave up 8 bases; unmatched junction bases: 4. The CDR3 extends over 14 amino acids. Germline CDR1 and CDR2: SGHNT and YYREEE (reference sequence). Naivety among CD8 cells was defined by CD45RO negativity and positive CCR7 selection, thereby excluding terminally differentiated effector memory CD45RA+ cells. These data come from a study of shared clonotypes between healthy human individuals. Across the whole study: The composition of the donors was two women and a few men aged 18 to 49.

Some clones are missing from TCRdb's copy, which holds only in-frame ones; the method was immunoSEQ multiplex PCR. This sample yields 2 million or so clones, of which around 96% are seen a single time; about 1.1% belongs to the top ten. The sample taken for sequencing was naive CD8+ T cells sorted from blood. This chain links TRBV5-4 with TRBJ2-4; TRBD1 matches at 8 bases. This TCR was sampled from a man between 18 and 29 years old in good health. CDR3 nucleotides: TGTGCCAGCAGCTTGGCCGACAGGGGAGACATTCAGTACTTC. Translated: CASSLADRGDIQYF.